The next 24 T cell receptor beta chains were all read from a single sample in a study of T cells after posttransplantation cyclophosphamide (dated by TCRdb to the mid-2010s). Library preparation employed the immunoSEQ multiplex PCR assay. The table was pulled from immuneACCESS by TCRdb, which kept in-frame rearrangements only. Such tables lose some clones; where checked, under half of the loss comes from unresolved V genes, and the rest has no known cause. The sample table records about 5,400 clones; around 93% of these occur just once. The ten largest make up roughly 1.5% of the sample. The sample taken for sequencing was CD4+ T cells sorted from bone marrow. The receptor source for this set is a woman aged 55-69 years in good health, CMV-negative, and a related stem cell transplant donor.

The chain uses TRBV27 and TRBJ2-2; TRBD2 matches at 7 bases. The CDR3 extends over 16 amino acids. Trimming cost V 5 bases and J 3 bases; bases outside gene matches: 9. Germline CDR1 and CDR2: MNHEY and SMNVEV (reference sequence). CDR3: CASSLLAVRYTGELFF. The CDR3 DNA reads TGTGCCAGCAGTCTCCTAGCGGTTCGGTACACCGGGGAGCTGTTTTTT.

J is TRBJ2-1 and V is TRBV5-4, with D possibly TRBD1 on 6 matching bases. Trimming took off 5 bases at V and 4 bases at J, with 19 bases between the two ends. The CDR3 runs 16 residues. The germline V gene encodes CDR1 SGHNT and CDR2 YYREEE (reference sequence). The CDR3 is CASSPDPTGIYNEQFF. The CDR3 DNA is TGTGCCAGCAGTCCCGACCCGACAGGAATATACAATGAGCAGTTCTTC.

In DNA, the CDR3 is TGTGCCAGCAGGGCGGGGGTCCGCACTGAAGCTTTCTTT. As protein: CASRAGVRTEAFF. The V and J genes are TRBV27 and TRBJ1-1; perhaps TRBD1 as D (5 bases). The CDR3 has 13 residues. From germline, CDR1 is MNHEY and CDR2 SMNVEV (reference sequence). With 6 bases removed from V and 4 bases from J, the gap between germline ends came to 12 bases.

V gene TRBV5-1 combines with J gene TRBJ2-1; 11 nucleotides align to TRBD2. CDR3 length equals 18 residues. V dropped 1 base and J dropped 7; count of bases not matched to a gene: 13. Germline CDR1 and CDR2: SGHRS and YFSETQ. CDR3 sequence: CASSLWLTSGTPTNEQFF. The CDR3 DNA follows: TGCGCCAGCAGCTTGTGGTTGACTAGCGGGACCCCAACGAATGAGCAGTTCTTC.

The chain recombines TRBV5-1 with TRBJ2-7, with TRBD2 matching over 14 bases. Germline V gene sequence: CDR1 SGHRS, CDR2 YFSETQ. The CDR3 is 18 residues long. The ends lost 3 bases at V and 1 base at J; junction bases unmatched: 9. The CDR3 region has the DNA TGCGCCAGCAGCTCCGGACTAGCGGGGGGAAAGAGGTCCTACGAGCAGTACGTC. Protein product: CASSSGLAGGKRSYEQYV.

The chain joins TRBV9 to TRBJ2-2, with D tentatively TRBD2 (5 bases). The CDR3 extends over 15 amino acids. Germline V lookup: CDR1 SGDLS, CDR2 YYNGEE. Trimming cost V 1 base and J 4 bases, with 11 bases left between them. CDR3 sequence: CASSVRLGSTGELFF. The CDR3 region has the DNA TGTGCCAGCAGCGTAAGATTAGGGAGCACCGGGGAGCTGTTTTTT.

This chain uses TRBV27 with TRBJ1-2; weak D call: TRBD1 (6 bases). This CDR3 comprises 15 residues. Trimming took 6 bases from V and 4 from J, leaving 18 bases between them. The germline V gene has CDR1 MNHEY and CDR2 SMNVEV (reference sequence). CDR3 bases: TGTGCCAGCAGCCTCTCTGGGGGCGCGATCTATGGCTACACCTTC. Translating it yields CASSLSGGAIYGYTF.

This rearrangement joins TRBV9 to TRBJ2-5; 10 bases are shared with TRBD2. In germline, CDR1 is SGDLS, CDR2 YYNGEE. This CDR3 comprises 17 residues. The V segment lost 2 bases and the J segment 1 base; nucleotides outside the gene matches: 8. The CDR3 bases are TGTGCCAGCAGCGTCCCGTCTAGCGGGGGCCTCCAAGAGACCCAGTACTTC. Its protein product is CASSVPSSGGLQETQYF.

The chain links TRBV18 to TRBJ1-2, with 8 nucleotides matching TRBD1. CDR3 length: 14 residues. Germline trimming cut 3 bases from V and 3 bases from J; bases unmatched to any gene: 3. Germline CDR1 KGHSH, CDR2 LQKENI. The CDR3 sequence is CASSPTDRDYGYTF. The CDR3 DNA sequence: TGTGCCAGCTCACCCACGGACAGGGACTATGGCTACACCTTC.

This clone showed up just once. The gene calls are TRBV19 and TRBJ2-7; TRBD2 matches 11 bases. The length of the CDR3 is 17 residues. Germline V gene lookup returns CDR1 LNHDA and CDR2 SQIVND (reference sequence). V was pared by 5 bases and J by 5 bases, with 14 bases of the junction left unmatched. CDR3 nucleotides: TGTGCCAGTAGTCCCAGGCTAGCGGGAGGAATATACAACGAGCAGTACTTC. It specifies CASSPRLAGGIYNEQYF.

V is TRBV6-1 and J is TRBJ2-5; possibly TRBD2 for D (6 bases). The J call may be incorrect, as the DNA end agrees better with TRBJ2-7. This CDR3 is built from 13 residues. The germline gives CDR1 MNHNS, CDR2 SASEGT. CDR3 loop: CASSLGSSYEQYF. The CDR3 coding sequence is TGTGCCAGCAGTCTCGGGAGCTCCTACGAGCAGTACTTC.

This rearrangement joins TRBV5-5 to TRBJ2-3; D is uncertain. The V end lost 3 bases, the J end lost 1 base, and 12 bases lay between the germline ends. Germline lookup yields CDR1 SGHKS and CDR2 YYEKEE (reference sequence). The CDR3 runs to 15 residues. The CDR3 DNA reads TGTGCCAGCAGCTCCCTTCCCATAGGCACAGATACGCAGTATTTT. It encodes CASSSLPIGTDTQYF.

This sequence joins TRBV18 and TRBJ1-2; 11 bases are a match to TRBD1. Per germline, CDR1 KGHSH and CDR2 LQKENI. The V segment lost 1 base and the J segment 6 bases; nucleotides outside the gene matches: 4. The CDR3 has 15 residues. CDR3 nucleotide sequence: TGTGCCAGCTCACCACGGACAGGGGGCGAAGATGGCTACACCTTC. Amino acid sequence: CASSPRTGGEDGYTF. Variable domain in full (rest from reference TRBV18 and TRBJ1-2): NAGVMQNPRHLVRRRGQEARLRCSPMKGHSHVYWYRQLPEEGLKFMVYLQKENIIDESGMPKERFSAEFPKEGPSILRIQQVVRGDSAAYFCASSPRTGGEDGYTFGSGTRLTVV.

V gene TRBV6-6 combines with J gene TRBJ2-1, with D tentatively TRBD2 (6 bases). In germline, CDR1 is MNHNY, CDR2 SVGAGI (reference sequence). V dropped 5 bases and J dropped 7 bases, with 18 bases sitting between them. The CDR3 is 15 residues long. CDR3 sequence reads: CASSPLGGLVNEQFF. In DNA, the CDR3 is TGTGCCAGCAGTCCCCTAGGAGGGCTCGTAAATGAGCAGTTCTTC.

This clone occurred once. The V gene is TRBV19, the J gene TRBJ1-1; D gene unclear. Germline values: CDR1 LNHDA, CDR2 SQIVND (reference sequence). CDR3 length: 15 residues. V lost 1 base and J lost 5, with 14 bases in between. Here the CDR3 DNA reads TGTGCCAGTAGTATAGTCCCGGGCCGAGGGACTGAAGCTTTCTTT. It specifies CASSIVPGRGTEAFF.

CDR3 region: CASSQVVTAGGLVDTQYF. The CDR3 region has the DNA TGCGCCAGCAGCCAAGTAGTTACAGCGGGGGGGCTGGTTGATACGCAGTATTTT. The V gene is TRBV4-3, the J gene TRBJ2-3; 10 bases map to TRBD2. This CDR3 region has 18 residues. The V segment lost 1 base and the J segment 6 bases; nucleotides outside the gene matches: 13. Germline V lookup: CDR1 LGHNA, CDR2 YSLEER.

V usage is TRBV7-8 and J usage is TRBJ2-1, with TRBD2 matching over 14 bases. V shed 1 base and J 9 bases; nucleotides not matched to a gene: 5. CDR3 size: 16 residues. CDR1 is SGHVS, CDR2 FQNEAQ, per germline. Here the CDR3 DNA reads TGTGCCAGCAGCTTAGTTGGGGGGACTAGCGGGAGTGAGCAGTTCTTC. It codes for CASSLVGGTSGSEQFF.

The DNA for the CDR3 is TGTGCCAGTACGCTGAGACAGGGGAGCTCCTACAATGAGCAGTTCTTC. Protein product: CASTLRQGSSYNEQFF. The chain couples TRBV19 to TRBJ2-1; 8 bases agree with TRBD1. Germline trimming cut 7 bases from V and 0 bases from J; bases unmatched to any gene: 8. The CDR3 contains 16 residues. Germline assignment: CDR1 LNHDA and CDR2 SQIVND (reference sequence).

This chain joins TRBV9 and TRBJ1-3; tentative D call: TRBD1 (6 bases). Germline assignment: CDR1 SGDLS and CDR2 YYNGEE. This CDR3 region has 17 residues. The V end lost 0 bases, the J end lost 0 bases, and 13 bases lay between the germline ends. Here the CDR3 DNA reads TGTGCCAGCAGCGTAGGGGGAGGGACATTCTCTGGAAACACCATATATTTT. Amino acid sequence: CASSVGGGTFSGNTIYF.

V and J are TRBV5-4 and TRBJ2-5, with D unresolved. The CDR3 length is 15 residues. Germline CDR1 is SGHNT and CDR2 is YYREEE (reference sequence). V was trimmed by 0 bases and J by 2 bases, leaving 11 bases between them. In nucleotides, the CDR3 is TGTGCCAGCAGCTTGGTCTTTGGGCCTCAAGAGACCCAGTACTTC. Its translation is CASSLVFGPQETQYF.

V gene TRBV6-4 combines with J gene TRBJ2-2, with 7 bases that match TRBD1. The junction had 12 bases not matched to a gene; V was cut back by 4 bases and J by 7 bases. The CDR3 runs to 16 residues. Germline V gene data show CDR1 as MRHNA and CDR2 as SNTAGT. The CDR3 sequence is CASSASAGGSVGELFF. DNA of the CDR3: TGTGCCAGCAGTGCTTCGGCAGGGGGATCAGTCGGGGAGCTGTTTTTT.

V is TRBV11-2 and J is TRBJ2-2; 10 nucleotides agree with TRBD1. Germline CDR1 and CDR2: SGHAT and FQNNGV. The trim removed 1 base at V and 4 bases at J, leaving 6 bases unmatched. The length of the CDR3 is 17 residues. The CDR3 DNA reads TGTGCCAGCAGCTTAGGGGGACAGGGGATATTCACCGGGGAGCTGTTTTTT. It translates to CASSLGGQGIFTGELFF.

V gene TRBV11-2 combines with J gene TRBJ2-1; TRBD1 matches at 8 bases. V shed 5 bases and J 8 bases; nucleotides not matched to a gene: 11. The CDR3 is 15 residues long. Germline CDR1 SGHAT, CDR2 FQNNGV. The CDR3 nucleotides are TGTGCCAGCAGCCTCAGGGGGCGGACTGGGGATGAGCAGTTCTTC. It yields the protein CASSLRGRTGDEQFF.

The rearrangement uses TRBV5-1 and TRBJ2-7; TRBD2 agrees at 10 bases. The CDR3 runs to 16 residues. Germline-derived CDR1 and CDR2 are SGHRS and YFSETQ. J lost 3 bases, V lost 4 bases, and 10 bases had no gene match. The CDR3 bases are TGCGCCAGCAGCCGCCCCGGGACTAGCGTACACTACGAGCAGTACTTC. This codes for CASSRPGTSVHYEQYF.